This record looks at one T cell receptor (beta chain) sequence and its context. Its antigen is not known. The CDR3 is 15 residues long. V lost 3 bases and J lost 1; bases outside the gene matches: 2. Germline CDR1 reads LNHDA; CDR2 reads SQIVND (reference sequence). The data were obtained in a study of T cell responses to AZD1222 COVID-19 vaccine. Study overall: Pooling covered second doses at about 4 or about 12 weeks. Study-level findings and limits: Only after the peak T cell response were repertoires sampled.

Profiled with immunoSEQ multiplex PCR; TCRdb holds only in-frame clones, not every one. The sample shows 150,000 to 190,000 clones, about nine tenths of them seen only once. The sample here was peripheral blood, taken on day 0 of AZD1222 vaccination. This clonotype was sampled from an adult in good health. The genes are TRBV19 and TRBJ2-2, with 7 bases aligning to TRBD2. The CDR3 DNA follows: TGTGCCAGTAGTATCATAGCGGGGAACACCGGGGAGCTGTTTTTT. Translation: CASSIIAGNTGELFF.